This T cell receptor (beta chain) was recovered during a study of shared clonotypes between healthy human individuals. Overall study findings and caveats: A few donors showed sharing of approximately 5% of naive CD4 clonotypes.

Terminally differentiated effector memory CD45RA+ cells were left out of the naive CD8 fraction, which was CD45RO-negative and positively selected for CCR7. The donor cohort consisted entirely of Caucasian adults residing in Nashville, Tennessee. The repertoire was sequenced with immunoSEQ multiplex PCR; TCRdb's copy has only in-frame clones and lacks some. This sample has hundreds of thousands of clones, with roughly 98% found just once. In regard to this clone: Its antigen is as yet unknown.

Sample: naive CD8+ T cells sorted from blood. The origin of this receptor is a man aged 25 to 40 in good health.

In DNA, the CDR3 is TGTGCCAGCAGCCCCGCGTTGCTCGGTAGCAATCAGCCCCAGCATTTT. It codes for CASSPALLGSNQPQHF. The chain recombines TRBV7-8 with TRBJ1-5; D gene unclear. The CDR3 has 16 amino acids. CDR1 and CDR2 (germline): SGHVS, FQNEAQ. V lost 5 bases and J 0 bases, leaving 14 bases between the germline ends.